These 17 T cell receptor beta chains were all obtained from the same sample, sequenced in a study of regulatory T cells in long-lasting Graves disease (dated by TCRdb to the early 2020s). The label giving this sample's time point can be read as: newly diagnosed GD, antithyroid drugs for less than 3 months. RNA was extracted from PBMCs in TRIzol for both TCR sequencing and RNA sequencing. The method behind the library was multiplex PCR. Sequencing instrument: Illumina HiSeq 4000. CDR3 regions were amplified by Arm-PCR with iRepertoire HTBI primers to construct TCR beta libraries. Using fastp at Q25 and MiXCR, TCRdb reprocessed the public reads and kept productive beta chains. Identical CDR3 protein sequences are pooled into one entry, listed with their most common genes and DNA. The sample table lists approximately 400,000 distinct CDR3 sequences, 15% of them with a count of one. Of the sample, about 7.6% falls within the top ten clones.

The same data also went into a second study, on T cells in Graves' hyperthyroidism and ophthalmopathy.

Sequenced material: peripheral blood mononuclear cells (PBMCs), taken at new diagnosis, from a patient treated with antithyroid drugs. These TCRs come from a woman between 40 and 50 years old with Graves disease. Donor details come from another sample of the same person, matched by shared clones.

This clonotype has ten or more counts. This rearrangement joins TRBV7-2 to TRBJ2-1; 8 bases align to TRBD2. The CDR3 spans 15 residues. V lost 5 bases, J lost 4 bases, and 7 bases stayed unmatched. Germline V gene lookup returns CDR1 SGHTA and CDR2 FQGNSA. The DNA for the CDR3 is TGTGCCAGCAGCCAAGCGGGAGAGTGGTACAATGAGCAGTTCTTC. It encodes CASSQAGEWYNEQFF.

This clonotype was seen ten or more times. This sequence joins TRBV5-1 and TRBJ2-7, with 11 bases lining up with TRBD2. The CDR3 consists of 14 residues. Germline-derived CDR1 and CDR2 are SGHRS and YFSETQ. J lost 7 bases, V lost 4 bases, and 7 bases had no gene match. In DNA, the CDR3 is TGCGCCAGCAGCCCAGGGACTAGCGGTTGGGAGCAGTACTTC. This gives the protein CASSPGTSGWEQYF.

There are many counts of this clonotype. The chain joins TRBV11-2 to TRBJ2-1; 16 positions match TRBD2. This CDR3 has 19 residues. With V trimmed by 0 bases and J by 4 bases, 6 bases remained unmatched. Germline V gene data show CDR1 as SGHAT and CDR2 as FQNNGV. The CDR3 is CASSLERGLAGGLYNEQFF. The CDR3 region has the DNA TGTGCCAGCAGCTTAGAGAGGGGACTAGCGGGAGGGCTGTACAATGAGCAGTTCTTC.

Details on this clonotype: Possible read error: a much larger clone is one base away. The chain carries TRBV14 and TRBJ2-1; 8 nucleotides match TRBD1. CDR3 length: 15 amino acids. The germline gives CDR1 SGHDN, CDR2 FVKESK. V lost 4 bases to trimming and J lost 5 bases; unmatched junction nucleotides: 7. CDR3 DNA: TGTGCCAGCAGCCCCCTAAGGACAGGGCACAATGAGCAGTTCTTC. Translation gives CASSPLRTGHNEQFF.

V is TRBV6-5 and J is TRBJ1-3; the D gene is possibly TRBD1 (6 bases). With 0 bases removed from V and 4 bases from J, the gap between germline ends came to 16 bases. The CDR3 runs 17 residues. Germline CDR1 MNHEY, CDR2 SVGAGI. The CDR3: CASSYSFSGARGNTIYF. As DNA, the CDR3 is TGTGCCAGCAGTTACTCGTTTTCAGGGGCGAGGGGAAACACCATATATTTT.

The chain carries TRBV6-2 or TRBV6-3 and TRBJ2-4, with D possibly matching TRBD1 (5 bases). The CDR3 is 13 residues long. The V end was cut by 5 bases, the J end by 0 bases, with 5 bases between. Germline assignment: CDR1 MNHEY and CDR2 SVGEGT. In DNA, the CDR3 is TGTGCCAGCAGTACAGGAGCCAAAAACATTCAGTACTTC. Its protein product is CASSTGAKNIQYF.

Of note for this clonotype: This may be a read error, as it is one base from a much larger clone. The CDR3 DNA reads as TGTGCCAGCATTGGGGCAGAGAACACCGGGGAGCTGTTTTTT. Encoded protein: CASIGAENTGELFF. The rearrangement links TRBV2 to TRBJ2-2; tentative D call: TRBD1 (5 bases). CDR3 size: 14 residues. The germline V gene has CDR1 SNHLY and CDR2 FYNNEI. V was pared by 7 bases and J by 1 base, with 10 bases between.

This clonotype was seen ten or more times. The chain is built from TRBV12-3 or TRBV12-4 and TRBJ2-2; TRBD2 agrees at 11 bases. The CDR3 is 15 amino acids. J lost 5 bases, V lost 7 bases, and 6 bases had no gene match. CDR3: CASKELAGDTGELFF. The CDR3 bases are TGTGCCAGCAAGGAACTAGCGGGAGATACCGGGGAGCTGTTTTTT.

This clonotype was observed many times. The gene calls are TRBV28 and TRBJ2-4, with 9 bases fitting TRBD1. The germline CDR1 and CDR2 sequences are MDHEN and SYDVKM. With V trimmed by 5 bases and J by 2 bases, 4 bases remained unmatched. The CDR3 contains 15 residues. The CDR3 is CASSGTGRTKNIQYF. The CDR3 region has the DNA TGTGCCAGCAGTGGGACAGGGCGAACCAAAAACATTCAGTACTTC. The variable domain in full, completed from reference TRBV28 and TRBJ2-4, reads DVKVTQSSRYLVKRTGEKVFLECVQDMDHENMFWYRQDPGLGLRLIYFSYDVKMKEKGDIPEGYSVSREKKERFSLILESASTNQTSMYLCASSGTGRTKNIQYFGAGTRLSVL.

This clonotype was seen repeatedly, ten times or more. The rearrangement uses TRBV28 and TRBJ1-2; 8 bases are a match to TRBD1. V gave up 6 bases and J gave up 7 bases; unmatched junction bases: 19. Germline CDR1 reads MDHEN; CDR2 reads SYDVKM. This CDR3 comprises 17 residues. DNA for the CDR3: TGTGCCAGCAGCTCCACAGGGGGTGTAGGCTTGATTGGTGGCTACACCTTC. As protein: CASSSTGGVGLIGGYTF.

This clonotype came up a few times. The chain links TRBV5-1 to TRBJ2-1, with D maybe TRBD1 (6 bases). V shed 4 bases and J shed 4 bases, with 12 bases lying between them. This CDR3 contains 14 residues. Looked up from germline, CDR1 is SGHRS and CDR2 is YFSETQ. CDR3 DNA: TGCGCCAGCAGCCCCGGTGGACAGTACAATGAGCAGTTCTTC. The encoded protein is CASSPGGQYNEQFF.

This clonotype was seen ten or more times. The chain links TRBV12-3 or TRBV12-4 to TRBJ2-1, with no clear D. This CDR3 has 13 amino acids. Trimming stripped 0 bases from V and 6 bases from J, with 6 bases between. CDR3 region: CASSLADVNEQFF. CDR3 coding DNA: TGTGCCAGCAGTTTAGCCGACGTCAATGAGCAGTTCTTC.

This clonotype was detected many times. The chain links TRBV7-6 to TRBJ2-2; 8 nucleotides line up with TRBD1. This CDR3 is built from 15 residues. CDR1 is SGHVS, CDR2 FNYEAQ, per germline. Trimming cost V 6 bases and J 9 bases; bases outside gene matches: 12. The CDR3 nucleotides are TGTGCCAGCAGATCATTAGACAGGGGCGTACGGGAGCTGTTTTTT. Protein sequence: CASRSLDRGVRELFF.

In its sample, this clonotype was seen a few times. The J gene is TRBJ2-5, the V gene TRBV28; D is possibly TRBD1 (5 bases). V was shortened by 6 bases and J by 3 bases, with 11 bases between the two germline ends. Germline V lookup: CDR1 MDHEN, CDR2 SYDVKM. There are 13 residues in the CDR3. CDR3 nucleotides: TGTGCCAGCAGCCCCAGACAGAAAGAGACCCAGTACTTC. Amino acid sequence: CASSPRQKETQYF.

This clonotype occurred a few times. The V and J genes are TRBV27 and TRBJ1-2; tentatively, D is TRBD1 (5 bases). The V end was cut by 4 bases, the J end by 4 bases, with 10 bases between. CDR3 length equals 13 residues. CDR1 and CDR2 from the germline V gene are MNHEY and SMNVEV (reference sequence). CDR3 in amino acids: CASSWAGSYGYTF. For the CDR3, the DNA is TGTGCCAGCAGTTGGGCAGGGAGCTATGGCTACACCTTC.

This clonotype appeared many times. This sequence joins TRBV27 and TRBJ2-1, with 7 bases that match TRBD1. The V gene's germline CDR1 is MNHEY and CDR2 SMNVEV (reference sequence). The CDR3 has 15 residues. J was trimmed by 2 bases and V by 3 bases; bases with no gene match: 4. CDR3 residues: CASSLTGLTYNEQFF. The CDR3 coding sequence is TGTGCCAGCAGTTTGACAGGGTTGACCTACAATGAGCAGTTCTTC.

The table lists this clonotype with a few counts. This chain joins TRBV2 and TRBJ1-5; D is unclear. Germline CDR1 SNHLY, CDR2 FYNNEI. V was clipped by 5 bases and J by 5 bases, with 13 bases between them. This CDR3 contains 14 residues. The CDR3 loop reads CASSYAAEYQPQHF. The CDR3 coding sequence is TGTGCCAGCAGTTACGCGGCAGAGTATCAGCCCCAGCATTTT.